This TCR beta chain was retrieved from a study of graft-versus-host responses after intestinal transplantation. Study at large: Among the recipients, all got anti-thymocyte globulin induction and then tacrolimus and steroids for approximately 3 years. The study, taken as a whole, reports: Ileal or blood samples showed some GvH clones first, and such clones were also found in recipient marrow.

To release intraepithelial and lamina propria lymphocytes, the graft tissue was processed. As regards this clone: Its antigen remains unknown.

Some clones are missing from TCRdb's copy, which holds only in-frame ones; the method was immunoSEQ multiplex PCR. The profile covers some 66,000 clones, with roughly nine tenths appearing a single time and around 1.7% taken by the ten largest. In germline, CDR1 is SGHTA, CDR2 FQGTGA. After removal of 1 base from V and 6 bases from J, the junction contained 8 bases not matched to a gene. This CDR3 has 16 residues. The sample was ileum tissue, taken about 350 days after transplant. The chain uses TRBV7-3 and TRBJ2-1, with 8 bases aligning to TRBD2. The TCR sequence derives from a human patient who received an intestinal transplant, so some T cells may come from the graft donor. The CDR3 sequence is CASSLSRSGGFNEQFF. DNA of the CDR3: TGTGCCAGCAGCTTAAGCCGGAGCGGGGGTTTCAATGAGCAGTTCTTC.